This TCR beta chain originates from a study of cytomegalovirus exposure and HLA in healthy donors. General observations from the study: A later analysis revealed that TCR association rates differed between HLA loci, peaking at DRB1 and bottoming out at HLA-C.

Primers included in the PCR were 60 Vbeta and 13 Jbeta primers. TCRdb's copy holds only in-frame clones and misses some; the assay was immunoSEQ multiplex PCR. The sample yields under 200,000 clones, roughly 80% seen once. This clone was counted between two and nine times. Its antigen remains unidentified. The sample comprised PBMCs. This clonotype originated in a woman between 25 and 40 years old in good health and CMV-seropositive.

The CDR3 bases are TGTGCCAGCAGGCGGGACCCCATCTCCTACGAGCAGTACTTC. This translates into CASRRDPISYEQYF. The V and J genes are TRBV6-1 and TRBJ2-7; a possible D gene is TRBD2 (6 bases). Trimming left V 6 bases short and J 0 bases short, with 12 bases between. Germline V gene sequence: CDR1 MNHNS, CDR2 SASEGT. This CDR3 comprises 14 residues.